A single sample gave rise to the 26 T cell receptor beta chains below, sequenced in a study of blood T cell repertoires in COVID-19. Measured with immunoSEQ multiplex PCR; TCRdb has only the in-frame clones, and not every one. The sample includes more than 95,000 clones, more than 65% of them seen just once. Sequenced sample: peripheral blood. Source of these receptors: a woman in her seventies with acute or convalescent COVID-19.

The chain links TRBV30 to TRBJ2-1; TRBD2 matches at 9 bases. The CDR3 contains 15 residues. Germline values: CDR1 GTSNPN, CDR2 SVGIG (reference sequence). V shed 0 bases, J shed 8 bases, and the junction held 8 bases outside the gene matches. The CDR3 reads CAWSVGAGGEDEQFF. CDR3 sequence (DNA): TGTGCCTGGAGTGTCGGAGCGGGAGGTGAAGATGAGCAGTTCTTC.

The chain employs TRBV6-5 and TRBJ1-2, with 7 bases identical to TRBD1. Germline CDR1 is MNHEY and CDR2 is SVGAGI. The CDR3 consists of 15 residues. Trimming removed 0 bases from V and 3 bases from J; junction bases left unmatched: 4. The DNA of the CDR3 is TGTGCCAGCAGTTACTCAGGGGGCCCCCACTATGGCTACACCTTC. Its protein is CASSYSGGPHYGYTF.

This sequence joins TRBV6-5 and TRBJ2-7; TRBD2 aligns across 7 bases. After removal of 7 bases from V and 0 bases from J, the junction contained 9 bases not matched to a gene. This CDR3 spans 15 amino acids. Per the germline V gene, CDR1 is MNHEY and CDR2 is SVGAGI. The CDR3 is CASNRRAGLSYEQYF. The DNA of the CDR3 is TGTGCCAGCAATCGAAGAGCGGGGCTCTCCTACGAGCAGTACTTC.

There are a few counts of this clone. The V call is TRBV3-1 (or the pseudogene TRBV3-2), the J call TRBJ1-1; D unresolved. Germline CDR1 is LGHDT and CDR2 is YNNKEL (reference sequence). V gave up 3 bases and J gave up 8 bases, with 7 bases separating them. This CDR3 has 11 residues. The CDR3 reads CASSQLAEAFF. The CDR3 bases are TGTGCCAGCAGCCAGTTGGCAGAAGCTTTCTTT.

J is TRBJ2-3 and V is TRBV28; TRBD2 matches 7 bases. The CDR3 has 17 amino acids. From germline, CDR1 is MDHEN and CDR2 SYDVKM. Trimming took 5 bases from V and 2 from J; bases not matched to a gene: 13. CDR3 residues: CASSPTTSAGNTDTQYF. CDR3 nucleotide sequence: TGTGCCAGCAGTCCAACCACTAGCGCAGGAAACACAGATACGCAGTATTTT.

This sequence joins TRBV6-6 and TRBJ2-2, with 7 positions matching TRBD1. CDR1 is MNHNY, CDR2 SVGAGI, per germline (reference sequence). Trimming removed 5 bases from V and 2 bases from J; junction bases left unmatched: 11. The length of the CDR3 is 17 residues. The CDR3: CASSLMVGTANTGELFF. The CDR3 DNA is TGTGCCAGCAGTCTAATGGTTGGGACAGCAAACACCGGGGAGCTGTTTTTT.

V usage is TRBV6-5 and J usage is TRBJ2-7, with D possibly matching TRBD1 (6 bases). In germline, CDR1 is MNHEY, CDR2 SVGAGI. This CDR3 region has 12 residues. The V and J ends lost 7 bases and 3 bases respectively, with 10 bases between them. The CDR3 DNA reads TGTGCCAGCACAACGGACAGCTACGAGCAGTACTTC. It is translated as CASTTDSYEQYF.

The chain is built from TRBV6-6 and TRBJ2-5, with TRBD2 identical over 9 bases. The trim removed 2 bases at V and 4 bases at J, leaving 8 bases unmatched. This CDR3 contains 16 residues. Germline CDR1 reads MNHNY; CDR2 reads SVGAGI (reference sequence). As DNA, the CDR3 is TGTGCCAGCAGTTACCCAGCAGGTAGCGGGGGAGAGACCCAGTACTTC. This encodes CASSYPAGSGGETQYF.

This chain uses TRBV24-1 with TRBJ1-5; TRBD1 agrees at 9 bases. CDR1 and CDR2 (germline): KGHDR, SFDVKD. Germline trimming cut 3 bases from V and 4 bases from J; bases unmatched to any gene: 9. This CDR3 spans 17 amino acids. The CDR3 region has the DNA TGTGCCACCAGTGATCGAAGGACAGGGGAATGGAATCAGCCCCAGCATTTT. Protein sequence: CATSDRRTGEWNQPQHF.

This clone was found a few times. The chain employs TRBV27 and TRBJ2-7; 8 bases are a match to TRBD1. CDR3 length equals 14 residues. V gave up 6 bases and J gave up 3 bases; unmatched junction bases: 7. Germline V gene sequence: CDR1 MNHEY, CDR2 SMNVEV (reference sequence). CDR3 in amino acids: CASRSYTGGYEQYF. DNA of the CDR3: TGTGCCAGCAGATCTTACACAGGGGGCTACGAGCAGTACTTC.

This rearrangement joins TRBV18 to TRBJ2-3; TRBD2 might be the D (7 bases). Trimming removed 3 bases from V and 1 base from J, with 8 bases in between. The V gene's germline CDR1 is KGHSH and CDR2 LQKENI. The CDR3 is 14 amino acids. The CDR3 DNA reads as TGTGCCAGCTCACCCGGGGGGCGCACAGATACGCAGTATTTT. Its translation is CASSPGGRTDTQYF.

The V call is TRBV28, the J call TRBJ2-5, with 7 bases lining up with TRBD1. The V gene end was trimmed by 5 bases and the J gene end by 5 bases; junction bases not matched to a gene: 17. This CDR3 has 17 amino acids. The V gene's germline CDR1 is MDHEN and CDR2 SYDVKM. Written as DNA, the CDR3 is TGTGCCAGCAGTCCCATCGGGACAGCAGAAGGAGAGGAGACCCAGTACTTC. Translated, it gives CASSPIGTAEGEETQYF.

V gene TRBV5-4 combines with J gene TRBJ2-3; the match to TRBD2 covers 9 bases. V was clipped by 1 base and J by 0 bases; unmatched bases: 0. Germline values: CDR1 SGHNT, CDR2 YYREEE (reference sequence). This CDR3 region has 15 residues. CDR3 loop: CASSLTSGSTDTQYF. The DNA of the CDR3 is TGTGCCAGCAGCTTGACTAGCGGGAGCACAGATACGCAGTATTTT.

This clone was seen only once. The genes are TRBV6-6 and TRBJ2-7; TRBD1 agrees at 12 bases. With 4 bases clipped from V and 5 bases from J, the junction kept 3 bases outside the gene matches. Germline V gene lookup returns CDR1 MNHNY and CDR2 SVGAGI (reference sequence). The CDR3 has 14 amino acids. The CDR3 here is CASSSGQGADEQYF. CDR3 nucleotide sequence: TGTGCCAGCAGTTCGGGACAGGGGGCGGACGAGCAGTACTTC.

The CDR3 loop reads CASSIDRQRNQPQHF. The CDR3 DNA reads as TGTGCCAGTAGTATAGACCGACAGCGCAATCAGCCCCAGCATTTT. The chain joins TRBV19 to TRBJ1-5; TRBD1 might be the D (5 bases). Trimming took 0 bases from V and 2 from J, leaving 8 bases between them. Germline V lookup: CDR1 LNHDA, CDR2 SQIVND (reference sequence). CDR3 size: 15 residues.

The rearrangement joins TRBV11-3 to TRBJ2-3; possibly TRBD1 for D (5 bases). In germline, CDR1 is SGHNT, CDR2 YENEEA. This CDR3 region has 13 residues. Trimming took 5 bases from V and 6 from J, leaving 12 bases between them. This chain's CDR3 is CASSPTGSDTQYF. CDR3 DNA: TGTGCCAGCAGCCCAACAGGTTCGGATACGCAGTATTTT.

This clone has just a few counts. The J gene is TRBJ2-7, the V gene TRBV14, with 7 bases fitting TRBD1. Unmatched junction bases numbered 13, after V lost 8 bases and J lost 6 bases. CDR1 is SGHDN, CDR2 FVKESK, per germline. This CDR3 is built from 14 residues. The CDR3 sequence: CASSTYRGSREQYF. DNA for the CDR3: TGTGCCAGCTCGACTTACAGGGGATCACGCGAGCAGTACTTC.

This clone was picked up a small number of times. The rearrangement joins TRBV18 to TRBJ1-1; the D is unclear. The CDR3 runs to 14 residues. Germline V gene data show CDR1 as KGHSH and CDR2 as LQKENI. The ends were cut back, 4 bases at V and 10 bases at J, with 19 bases in the middle. Here the CDR3 DNA reads TGTGCCAGCTCACGAACCGGGAAACCAGGAGGAGCTTTCTTT. Translating it yields CASSRTGKPGGAFF.

The V gene is TRBV7-6, the J gene TRBJ2-3; 11 bases map to TRBD2. The CDR3 extends over 16 amino acids. J was trimmed by 4 bases and V by 3 bases; bases with no gene match: 6. Germline values: CDR1 SGHVS, CDR2 FNYEAQ. The CDR3 region has the DNA TGTGCCAGCAGCTTGCTAGCGGGGGGCCGGCCAGATACGCAGTATTTT. Translation gives CASSLLAGGRPDTQYF.

The J gene is TRBJ1-1, the V gene TRBV25-1; TRBD1 is a possible D gene (6 bases). V was clipped by 3 bases and J by 6 bases, with 14 bases between them. The CDR3 spans 14 residues. CDR1 and CDR2 from the germline V gene are MGHDK and SYGVNS. The CDR3 bases are TGTGCCAGCAGTGATCTCGGGACAAGTCCTGAAGCTTTCTTT. Encoded protein: CASSDLGTSPEAFF.

The chain links TRBV5-4 to TRBJ1-6, with 7 nucleotides matching TRBD1. Germline V lookup: CDR1 SGHNT, CDR2 YYREEE (reference sequence). This CDR3 is built from 14 residues. V lost 3 bases, J lost 6 bases, and 3 bases stayed unmatched. The CDR3: CASSYRGSNSPLHF. The DNA of the CDR3 is TGTGCCAGCAGCTACAGGGGCTCTAATTCACCCCTCCACTTT.

This clone was observed many times. V usage is TRBV15 and J usage is TRBJ2-7; 9 bases are shared with TRBD1. This CDR3 has 15 residues. Per the germline V gene, CDR1 is LNHNV and CDR2 is YYDKDF (reference sequence). Trimming at V came to 1 base and at J to 5 bases, leaving 6 bases not matched to a gene. In DNA, the CDR3 is TGTGCCACCAGCAGAGCGACAGGGGGGAGAAACGAGCAGTACTTC. Translated, it gives CATSRATGGRNEQYF.

This chain's CDR3 is CASSLGGANGYTF. In DNA form, the CDR3 reads TGTGCCAGCAGCTTAGGTGGAGCCAATGGCTACACCTTC. V and J are TRBV7-9 and TRBJ1-2; D not certain. Germline CDR1 is SEHNR and CDR2 is FQNEAQ (reference sequence). This CDR3 comprises 13 residues. V was pared by 1 base and J by 6 bases, with 9 bases between.

This sequence joins TRBV2 and TRBJ1-4; 10 bases agree with TRBD1. The CDR3 runs to 14 residues. The germline CDR1 and CDR2 sequences are SNHLY and FYNNEI. Trimming cost V 6 bases and J 7 bases; bases outside gene matches: 5. In DNA, the CDR3 is TGTGCCAGCAGACCCGGGACAGGGGTTGAAAAACTGTTTTTT. This gives the protein CASRPGTGVEKLFF.

The chain is built from TRBV25-1 and TRBJ1-5, with TRBD1 as a possible D gene (6 bases). The CDR3 is 13 amino acids. V was shortened by 4 bases and J by 7 bases, with 11 bases between the two germline ends. Germline-derived CDR1 and CDR2 are MGHDK and SYGVNS. The DNA for the CDR3 is TGTGCCAGCAGTGTCGCACAGGGACAGCCCCAGCATTTT. Protein product: CASSVAQGQPQHF. The variable domain in full, completed from reference TRBV25-1 and TRBJ1-5, reads EADIYQTPRYLVIGTGKKITLECSQTMGHDKMYWYQQDPGMELHLIHYSYGVNSTEKGDLSSESTVSRIRTEHFPLTLESARPSHTSQYLCASSVAQGQPQHFGDGTRLSIL.

This clone has just one count. The rearrangement links TRBV20-1 to TRBJ2-7; D ambiguous. This CDR3 contains 11 residues. With 7 bases removed from V and 4 bases from J, the gap between germline ends came to 11 bases. Germline V lookup: CDR1 DFQATT, CDR2 SNEGSKA (reference sequence). The CDR3 DNA is TGCAGTGTTTCGCGGATTTACGAGCAGTACTTC. Encoded protein: CSVSRIYEQYF.